Each of the 10 T cell receptor beta chains below was sequenced from the same sample in a study of blood T cells in healthy people across ages. A second PCR of about 7 to 11 cycles used a sample-barcoded 5' primer and a J-beta primer mix. Using its own MiXCR run on the 5' RACE reads, TCRdb lists one record per CDR3 protein. Of more than 650,000 distinct CDR3 sequences listed, 20% to 30% are singletons. These data were likewise used in another study, on T cells of mothers and their children.

The source material was blood. The source of these receptors is a boy aged 10-17 years in good health.

The chain links TRBV30 to TRBJ2-5; 7 bases align to TRBD2. The DNA matches TRBJ2-7 better at its end, which makes the J call doubtful. The CDR3 runs 12 residues. In germline, CDR1 is GTSNPN, CDR2 SVGIG (reference sequence). In nucleotides, the CDR3 is TGTGCCTGGTCATTGGGACTATACGAGCAGTACTTC. It codes for CAWSLGLYEQYF.

Only a few counts were recorded for this clonotype. The chain couples TRBV7-9 to TRBJ2-7; 10 bases line up with TRBD2. Germline V gene sequence: CDR1 SEHNR, CDR2 FQNEAQ (reference sequence). The CDR3 is 14 residues long. Germline trimming cut 2 bases from V and 5 bases from J; bases unmatched to any gene: 3. CDR3 nucleotide sequence: TGTGCCAGCAGCTTAAGGGGACTAGCGAACGAGCAGTACTTC. It yields the protein CASSLRGLANEQYF.

This clonotype was recorded once. This chain joins TRBV4-1 and TRBJ2-2; TRBD1 matches 7 bases. The J segment lost 0 bases and the V segment lost 0 bases, leaving 10 bases of the junction unmatched. Germline lookup yields CDR1 MGHRA and CDR2 YSYEKL. The CDR3 sequence is 19 residues long. CDR3 nucleotides: TGCGCCAGCAGCCAAGAGTGGGGACAGACAGCCGCGAACACCGGGGAGCTGTTTTTT. This sequence encodes CASSQEWGQTAANTGELFF.

The chain couples TRBV24-1 to TRBJ2-3; D may be TRBD1 (5 bases). This CDR3 spans 13 amino acids. V was trimmed by 4 bases and J by 5 bases, leaving 9 bases between them. Per the germline V gene, CDR1 is KGHDR and CDR2 is SFDVKD. DNA for the CDR3: TGTGCCACCAGTGACCCCACAGGAGATACGCAGTATTTT. It translates to CATSDPTGDTQYF.

This clonotype was seen a handful of times. V is TRBV19 and J is TRBJ1-5; D call uncertain. Germline loops: CDR1 LNHDA, CDR2 SQIVND (reference sequence). This CDR3 comprises 15 residues. Trimming left V 6 bases short and J 6 bases short, with 18 bases between. The CDR3 sequence: CASRWARGMGQPQHF. The CDR3 coding sequence is TGTGCCAGTAGATGGGCTCGGGGAATGGGTCAGCCCCAGCATTTT.

This clonotype was counted between two and nine times. The chain is built from TRBV20-1 and TRBJ1-4; no firm D call. The length of the CDR3 is 13 residues. Trimming shortened V by 4 bases and J by 0 bases, and 6 bases separated the two germline ends. Germline values: CDR1 DFQATT, CDR2 SNEGSKA (reference sequence). The CDR3 sequence is CSATGTTNEKLFF. DNA of the CDR3: TGCAGTGCTACGGGGACAACTAATGAAAAACTGTTTTTT.

The chain couples TRBV9 to TRBJ2-3; D gene unclear. The CDR3 runs 18 residues. Trimming pared 0 bases from V and 0 bases from J, leaving 17 bases between. Germline CDR1 is SGDLS and CDR2 is YYNGEE. As DNA, the CDR3 is TGTGCCAGCAGCGTAGCGGGCGGAGCCACCTCTAGCACAGATACGCAGTATTTT. Its protein is CASSVAGGATSSTDTQYF.

The J gene is TRBJ1-2, the V gene TRBV3-1; D unclear. The germline gives CDR1 LGHDT, CDR2 YNNKEL (reference sequence). This CDR3 spans 16 amino acids. Trimming left V 1 base short and J 9 bases short, with 21 bases between. The CDR3 spells CASSQGFGRDYTSYTF. The CDR3 DNA sequence: TGTGCCAGCAGCCAAGGATTCGGCAGAGACTATACAAGCTACACCTTC.

This clonotype was seen only a few times. This chain connects TRBV7-9 to TRBJ2-1; 9 bases fit TRBD2. Germline V gene lookup returns CDR1 SEHNR and CDR2 FQNEAQ (reference sequence). There are 16 residues in the CDR3. V dropped 3 bases and J dropped 2; count of bases not matched to a gene: 5. CDR3 coding DNA: TGTGCCAGCAGCTTGCCTCTAGCGGGGACCTACAATGAGCAGTTCTTC. Protein sequence: CASSLPLAGTYNEQFF.

Comments on this clonotype: In this CDR3 the conserved last residue, phenylalanine or tryptophan, is missing, so a read error is likely. The chain is built from TRBV12-3 or TRBV12-4 and TRBJ1-4; D is undetermined. This CDR3 has 12 residues. V was clipped by 5 bases and J by 8 bases, with 9 bases between them. This chain's CDR3 is CASSAMDEKLFL. As DNA, the CDR3 is TGTGCCAGCAGTGCTATGGACGAAAAACTGTTTCTT.